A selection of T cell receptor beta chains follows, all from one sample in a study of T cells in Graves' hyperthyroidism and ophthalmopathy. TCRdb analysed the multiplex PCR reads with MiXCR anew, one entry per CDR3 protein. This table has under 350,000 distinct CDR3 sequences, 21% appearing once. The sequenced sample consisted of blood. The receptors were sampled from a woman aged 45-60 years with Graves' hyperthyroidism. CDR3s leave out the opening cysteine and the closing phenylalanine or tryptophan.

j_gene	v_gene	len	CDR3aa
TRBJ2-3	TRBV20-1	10	SARVYTDTQY
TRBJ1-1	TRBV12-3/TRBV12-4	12	ASRLTTGNTEAF
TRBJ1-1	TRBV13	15	ASSLEEDDRMNTEAF
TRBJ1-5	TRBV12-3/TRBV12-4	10	ASMGVYQPQH
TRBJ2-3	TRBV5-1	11	ASSAWAADTQY
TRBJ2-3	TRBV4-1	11	ASSRWTGDTQY
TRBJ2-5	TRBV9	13	ASSVNERARRTQY
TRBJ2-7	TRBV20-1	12	SARDDRRPYEQY
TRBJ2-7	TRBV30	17	AWGPYRELMSQSSYEQY
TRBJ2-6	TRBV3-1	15	ASSLGTGISGANVLT
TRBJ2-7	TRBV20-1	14	SARDIERESSYEQY
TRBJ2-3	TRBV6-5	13	ASSYSGGGWDTQY
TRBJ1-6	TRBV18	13	ASSSGMSYNSPLH
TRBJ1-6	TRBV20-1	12	SARGVAYNSPLH
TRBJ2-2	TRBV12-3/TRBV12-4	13	ASSLRLVYTGELF
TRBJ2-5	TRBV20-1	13	SASMWTRVQETQY
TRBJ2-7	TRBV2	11	ASSGREFGEQY
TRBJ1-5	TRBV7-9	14	ASSSAQTTSNQPQH
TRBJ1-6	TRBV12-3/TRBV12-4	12	ASSAQGYTSPLH
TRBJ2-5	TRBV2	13	ATEEQGDLQETQY
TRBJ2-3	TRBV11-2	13	ASSLEYGEADTQY
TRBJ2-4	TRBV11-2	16	ASSLFAGTGVTKNIQY
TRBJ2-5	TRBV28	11	ASSLWAQETQY
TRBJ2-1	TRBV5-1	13	ASSSLAGDYNEQF